This T cell receptor (beta chain) comes out of a study of cytomegalovirus exposure and HLA in healthy donors. In its sample, this clone was seen a few times. No antigen is known for it. The V and J ends lost 9 bases and 2 bases respectively, with 14 bases between them. Germline values: CDR1 LNHDA, CDR2 SQIVND (reference sequence). There are 14 residues in the CDR3. The study ran its PCR with 60 Vbeta and 13 Jbeta primers. Data came from immunoSEQ multiplex PCR; TCRdb stores just in-frame clones and leaves some out. The sample yields some 210,000 clones, about 80% seen once. General study findings and limits: What a later analysis reportedly showed was that an Asian-associated ancestry cluster had fewer N-insertions than the 666-donor mean. According to an earlier analysis, most TCR beta V segments yielded productive rearrangements about 90% or about 30% of the time. Serostatus for CMV was the only available immune exposure information.

The TCR comes from a woman aged 50 to 60 in good health and CMV-seropositive. This sequence joins TRBV19 and TRBJ1-5, with unresolved D. Sequenced: PBMCs. The CDR3 region has the DNA TGTGCCAGCCGCCCCCTCCTAGGCAATCAGCCCCAGCATTTT. This encodes CASRPLLGNQPQHF.